This T cell receptor (beta chain) was retrieved from a study of T-cell reconstitution after alpha-beta-depleted transplantation in children. The sample holds a few counts of this clonotype. Unique molecular identifiers were incorporated during preparation of the TCRbeta library. TCRdb reprocessed the PCR reads via MiXCR and lists one record per CDR3 protein. The data contain about 610,000 distinct CDR3 sequences, 8% to 11% of them seen just once; the ten biggest clones take up roughly 4%. The specimen comprised PBMCs from the stem cell graft donor, sampled from the stem cell graft. The origin of this receptor is a human donor who donated a stem cell graft to a child with acute myeloid leukemia.

CDR3 nucleotide sequence: TGTGCCAGCAGCCAAGGAGGGACTAGCGGTTACACAGATACGCAGTATTTT. The encoded protein is CASSQGGTSGYTDTQYF. The chain combines TRBV4-2 with TRBJ2-3; TRBD2 matches 11 bases. Trimming took 1 base from V and 2 from J; bases not matched to a gene: 5. This CDR3 is built from 17 residues. Germline CDR1 LGHNA, CDR2 YNFKEQ.